One and the same sample provided the 18 T cell receptor beta chains below, sequenced in a study of OX40 agonist ivuxolimab in advanced cancers. TCRdb's table, derived via immunoSEQ multiplex PCR, lists solely in-frame clones and lacks some. The sample yields 90,000 to 100,000 clones, approximately 90% seen once. Sequenced material: CD4+ or CD8+ T cells sorted from blood, taken in a trial of the OX40 agonist ivuxolimab. The receptors come from an adult with an advanced solid tumor such as melanoma, head and neck, liver or kidney cancer.

This clone was recorded only once. The rearrangement joins TRBV10-2 to TRBJ2-1; 12 bases are shared with TRBD2. CDR3 length equals 15 residues. The germline gives CDR1 WSHSY, CDR2 SAAADI. V shed 4 bases and J 7 bases; nucleotides not matched to a gene: 5. CDR3 protein: CASSVQLAGGNEQFF. The CDR3 DNA sequence: TGCGCCAGCAGTGTACAACTAGCGGGAGGAAATGAGCAGTTCTTC.

V is TRBV19 and J is TRBJ2-3; 13 nucleotides agree with TRBD2. CDR3 size: 19 residues. The J segment lost 2 bases and the V segment lost 1 base, leaving 9 bases of the junction unmatched. Per germline, CDR1 LNHDA and CDR2 SQIVND (reference sequence). The CDR3 sequence: CASSIGSPGLAGFTDTQYF. The CDR3 DNA follows: TGTGCCAGTAGTATAGGATCTCCGGGACTAGCGGGGTTCACAGATACGCAGTATTTT.

This clone has just a few counts. The chain combines TRBV11-2 with TRBJ1-6; D possibly corresponds to TRBD1 (5 bases). Trimming pared 5 bases from V and 7 bases from J, leaving 15 bases between. CDR1 SGHAT and CDR2 FQNNGV come from the germline V gene. The length of the CDR3 is 15 residues. The CDR3, as DNA: TGTGCCAGCAGCCAGGACATAGGGCTGAATTCACCCCTCCACTTT. Protein: CASSQDIGLNSPLHF.

As DNA, the CDR3 is TGCGCCAGCAGCTTGCGGGGCTCGGTCACTGAAGCTTTCTTT. Translation: CASSLRGSVTEAFF. The chain couples TRBV5-1 to TRBJ1-1, with D tentatively TRBD1 (5 bases). V lost 1 base to trimming and J lost 4 bases, with 11 bases between them. The germline gives CDR1 SGHRS, CDR2 YFSETQ. The CDR3 is 14 amino acids. Full variable domain (rest looked up from reference TRBV5-1 and TRBJ1-1): KAGVTQTPRYLIKTRGQQVTLSCSPISGHRSVSWYQQTPGQGLQFLFEYFSETQRNKGNFPGRFSGRQFSNSRSEMNVSTLELGDSALYLCASSLRGSVTEAFFGQGTRLTVV.

The chain carries TRBV29-1 and TRBJ1-2; D gene unclear. The CDR3 runs to 11 residues. The V and J ends lost 7 bases and 8 bases respectively, with 14 bases between them. Germline-derived CDR1 and CDR2 are SQVTM and ANQGSEA. The CDR3: CSAWAGGGYTF. CDR3 in DNA: TGCAGCGCCTGGGCCGGCGGCGGCTACACCTTC.

J is TRBJ2-5 and V is TRBV5-4; D gene uncertain. The germline CDR1 and CDR2 sequences are SGHNT and YYREEE (reference sequence). The germline V and J ends were trimmed by 4 bases and 5 bases, with 12 bases remaining between them. This CDR3 contains 13 residues. CDR3 region: CASSLPPQETQYF. In DNA form, the CDR3 reads TGTGCCAGCAGCCTGCCACCCCAGGAGACCCAGTACTTC.

The chain joins TRBV19 to TRBJ1-1; 8 bases are a match to TRBD1. V lost 5 bases, J lost 4 bases, and 6 bases stayed unmatched. This CDR3 region has 14 residues. Germline CDR1 reads LNHDA; CDR2 reads SQIVND (reference sequence). CDR3 protein: CASSLPTGVTEAFF. The DNA for the CDR3 is TGTGCCAGTAGTTTACCGACAGGGGTCACTGAAGCTTTCTTT.

Written as DNA, the CDR3 is TGTGCCAGCAGCTCGGGGAGGAAAGATACGCAGTATTTT. Amino acids: CASSSGRKDTQYF. The rearrangement joins TRBV2 to TRBJ2-3; perhaps TRBD2 as D (6 bases). The CDR3 totals 13 residues. Germline CDR1 is SNHLY and CDR2 is FYNNEI. V lost 6 bases, J lost 5 bases, and 12 bases lay in between.

This chain connects TRBV10-3 to TRBJ1-2, with a weak D call TRBD1 (6 bases). Germline V gene lookup returns CDR1 ENHRY and CDR2 SYGVKD. CDR3 size: 15 residues. The V end lost 5 bases, the J end lost 4 bases, and 17 bases lay between the germline ends. CDR3 loop: CAISQQGTTFYGYTF. The CDR3, as DNA: TGTGCCATCAGTCAACAGGGCACTACCTTCTATGGCTACACCTTC.

This chain connects TRBV6-5 to TRBJ2-7, with TRBD1 identical over 9 bases. The V segment lost 6 bases and the J segment 4 bases; nucleotides outside the gene matches: 7. Germline V gene lookup returns CDR1 MNHEY and CDR2 SVGAGI. The CDR3 runs 14 residues. CDR3 sequence (DNA): TGTGCCAGCAGCCCACAGGGGGCGCTTTACGAGCAGTACGTC. As protein: CASSPQGALYEQYV.

This clone was recorded a few times. V and J are TRBV6-6 and TRBJ2-3; no clear D gene. Trimming pared 0 bases from V and 5 bases from J, leaving 6 bases between. The CDR3 has 13 residues. The germline gives CDR1 MNHNY, CDR2 SVGAGI (reference sequence). The CDR3 bases are TGTGCCAGCAGTTACTCGAGGCGAGATACGCAGTATTTT. This gives the protein CASSYSRRDTQYF.

The J gene is TRBJ2-1, the V gene TRBV30; D unresolved. The V end lost 3 bases, the J end lost 0 bases, and 6 bases lay between the germline ends. The CDR3 runs 13 residues. Germline CDR1 is GTSNPN and CDR2 is SVGIG (reference sequence). DNA of the CDR3: TGTGCCTGGAGAGGCAGCTCCTACAATGAGCAGTTCTTC. It translates to CAWRGSSYNEQFF.

The gene calls are TRBV5-5 and TRBJ1-2; D unresolved. Trimming took 0 bases from V and 6 from J, leaving 12 bases between them. CDR1 SGHKS and CDR2 YYEKEE come from the germline V gene (reference sequence). CDR3 length: 14 residues. This CDR3 reads CASSLDTGKNGYTF. In DNA, the CDR3 is TGTGCCAGCAGCTTGGATACGGGGAAAAATGGCTACACCTTC.

This chain uses TRBV5-1 with TRBJ1-1, with TRBD1 matching 8 bases. Germline V gene sequence: CDR1 SGHRS, CDR2 YFSETQ. The CDR3 totals 14 residues. V shed 4 bases and J 11 bases; nucleotides not matched to a gene: 13. The CDR3 sequence is CASSVGTGPRGAFF. CDR3 nucleotides: TGCGCCAGCAGCGTCGGGACAGGCCCTCGGGGGGCTTTCTTT.

The rearrangement joins TRBV6-1 to TRBJ1-1; the match to TRBD1 covers 8 bases. J lost 3 bases, V lost 5 bases, and 8 bases had no gene match. Germline-derived CDR1 and CDR2 are MNHNS and SASEGT. This CDR3 has 15 amino acids. Written as DNA, the CDR3 is TGTGCCAGCAGTCCACCTTGGACAGGGCACACTGAAGCTTTCTTT. This codes for CASSPPWTGHTEAFF.

The chain employs TRBV7-9 and TRBJ2-5; D unclear. V was cut by 5 bases and J by 2 bases, with 3 bases left in between. This CDR3 spans 11 amino acids. In germline, CDR1 is SEHNR, CDR2 FQNEAQ (reference sequence). The CDR3 sequence: CASSRQETQYF. The CDR3 DNA follows: TGTGCCAGCAGCCGGCAAGAGACCCAGTACTTC.

Remarks on this clone: Other DNA sequences within the sample encode an identical CDR3. The chain has TRBV5-4 and TRBJ2-3; D is ambiguous. V was pared by 0 bases and J by 0 bases, with 5 bases between. Germline V gene lookup returns CDR1 SGHNT and CDR2 YYREEE (reference sequence). This CDR3 has 14 residues. CDR3 residues: CASSLGGSTDTQYF. CDR3 in DNA: TGTGCCAGCAGCTTGGGTGGGAGCACAGATACGCAGTATTTT.

Remarks on this clone: One end of the junction varies from germline; a read error may be responsible. The rearrangement links TRBV7-2 to TRBJ2-5; D gene ambiguous. The CDR3 totals 13 residues. Germline V gene sequence: CDR1 SGHTA, CDR2 FQGNSA. CDR3 region: CASSPQTQGTQYF. As DNA, the CDR3 is TGTGCCAGCAGCCCCCAGACCCAAGGGACCCAGTACTTC.